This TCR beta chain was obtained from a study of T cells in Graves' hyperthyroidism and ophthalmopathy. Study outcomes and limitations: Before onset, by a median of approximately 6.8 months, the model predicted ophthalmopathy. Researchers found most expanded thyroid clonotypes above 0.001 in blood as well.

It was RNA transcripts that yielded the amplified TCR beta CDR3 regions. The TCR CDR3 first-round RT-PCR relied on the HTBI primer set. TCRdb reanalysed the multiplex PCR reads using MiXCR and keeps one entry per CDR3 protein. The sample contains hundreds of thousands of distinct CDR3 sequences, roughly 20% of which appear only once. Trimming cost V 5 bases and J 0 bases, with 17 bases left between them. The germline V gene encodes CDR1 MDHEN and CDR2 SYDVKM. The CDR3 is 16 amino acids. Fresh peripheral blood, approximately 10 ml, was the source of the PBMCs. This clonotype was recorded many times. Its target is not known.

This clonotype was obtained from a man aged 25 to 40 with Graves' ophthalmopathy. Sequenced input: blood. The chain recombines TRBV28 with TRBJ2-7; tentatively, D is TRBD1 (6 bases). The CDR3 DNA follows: TGTGCCAGCAGTCTGGCCTCAGGGGTGAGCTCCTACGAGCAGTACTTC. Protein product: CASSLASGVSSYEQYF.